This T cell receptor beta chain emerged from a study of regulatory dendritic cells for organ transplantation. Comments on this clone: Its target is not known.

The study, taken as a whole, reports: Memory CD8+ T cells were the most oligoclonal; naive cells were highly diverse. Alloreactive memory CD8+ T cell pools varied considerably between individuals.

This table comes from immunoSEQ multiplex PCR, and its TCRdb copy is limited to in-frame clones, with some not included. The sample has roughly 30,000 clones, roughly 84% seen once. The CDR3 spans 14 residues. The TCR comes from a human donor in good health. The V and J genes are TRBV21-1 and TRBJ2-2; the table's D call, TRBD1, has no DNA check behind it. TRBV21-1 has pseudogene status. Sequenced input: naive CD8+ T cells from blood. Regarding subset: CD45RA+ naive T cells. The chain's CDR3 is CASSKVRDTGELFF. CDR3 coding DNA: TGTGCCAGCAGCAAAGTCAGGGACACCGGGGAGCTGTTTTTT.